This TCR beta chain was captured in a study of cytomegalovirus exposure and HLA in healthy donors. Study-level results: V segments that were indistinguishable, TRBV6-2 and TRBV6-3 among them, were omitted from analysis. In terms of immune exposure information, only CMV serostatus was available. An analysis that came later showed most CMV-associated TCR beta chains appearing HLA-restricted.

Details on this clone: As yet, its antigen is unknown.

Germline CDR1 and CDR2: MNHNS and SASEGT. This CDR3 comprises 14 residues. When sampled, the donors appeared nominally healthy, though they likely had unrecorded immune exposures. PCR involved 60 Vbeta and 13 Jbeta primers. The data were produced by immunoSEQ multiplex PCR, yet TCRdb's version contains in-frame clones alone and is incomplete. The table lists approximately 110,000 clones, with around 3.6% in the top ten. The sequencing input was PBMCs. The source is a man between 18 and 35 years old in good health and CMV-seronegative. The chain links TRBV6-1 to TRBJ2-5, with D possibly matching TRBD1 (5 bases). The J call is in doubt because the DNA end fits TRBJ2-7 better. The CDR3 coding sequence is TGTGCCAGCTTTGGACACCGACCCCACTACGAGCAGTACTTC. Translation gives CASFGHRPHYEQYF.